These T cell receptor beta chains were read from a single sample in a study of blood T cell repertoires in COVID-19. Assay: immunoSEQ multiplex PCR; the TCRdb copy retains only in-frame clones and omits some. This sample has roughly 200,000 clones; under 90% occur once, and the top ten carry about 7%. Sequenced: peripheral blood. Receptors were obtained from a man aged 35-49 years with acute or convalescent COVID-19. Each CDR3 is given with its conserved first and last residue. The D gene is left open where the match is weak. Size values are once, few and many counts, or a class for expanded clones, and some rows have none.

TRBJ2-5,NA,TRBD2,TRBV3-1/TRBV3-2,TGTGCCAGCAGATCCCGGGGGGGCGAAGAGACCCAGTACTTC,CASRSRGGEETQYF
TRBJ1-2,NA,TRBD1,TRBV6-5,TGTGCCAGCAGGGGGACAGGGGGGGACTATGGCTACACCTTC,CASRGTGGDYGYTF
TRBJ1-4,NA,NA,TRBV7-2,TGTGCCAGCAGCTTAGACGTGCAGGAAAAACTGTTTTTT,CASSLDVQEKLFF
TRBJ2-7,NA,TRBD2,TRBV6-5,TGTGCCAGCACCAGAACGGGGGGGTATGTCGAGCAGTACTTC,CASTRTGGYVEQYF
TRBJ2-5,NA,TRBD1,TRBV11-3,TGTGCCAGCAGCGACTACACAGGGGGCGGAGAGACCCAGTACTTC,CASSDYTGGGETQYF
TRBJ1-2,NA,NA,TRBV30,TGTGCCTGGGTTACCAGGGCCGCTAACTATGGCTACACCTTC,CAWVTRAANYGYTF
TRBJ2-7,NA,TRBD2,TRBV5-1,TGCGCCAGCAGCTGGGGGACTAGCGGGGGTCTCTACGAGCAGTACTTC,CASSWGTSGGLYEQYF
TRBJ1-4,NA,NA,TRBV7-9,TGTGCCAGCAGCTTAAAACAGGCTGTATATGAAAAACTGTTTTTT,CASSLKQAVYEKLFF
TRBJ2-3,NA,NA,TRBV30,TGTGCCTGGAGACGGGGTAGCACAGATACGCAGTATTTT,CAWRRGSTDTQYF
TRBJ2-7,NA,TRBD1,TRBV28,TGTGCCAGCAGCCTAGGGGACAGGGGACGCGAGCAGTACTTC,CASSLGDRGREQYF
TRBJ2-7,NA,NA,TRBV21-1,TGTGCCAGCAGCAAAGAGTCGGACAGGCCCTCCTACGAGCAGTACTTC,CASSKESDRPSYEQYF
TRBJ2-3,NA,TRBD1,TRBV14,TGTGCCAGCAGCCAAGTCAGGGAAAGACAGGGACCTTCGAATACGCAGTATTTT,CASSQVRERQGPSNTQYF
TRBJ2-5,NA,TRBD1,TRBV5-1,TGCGCCAGCGGGTCCCAGGGACAGCAAGAGACCCAGTACTTC,CASGSQGQQETQYF
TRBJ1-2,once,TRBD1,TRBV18,TGTGCCAGCTCACCCAAGACAGGGACAATAGGTGGCTACACCTTC,CASSPKTGTIGGYTF
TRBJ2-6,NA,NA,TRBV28,TGTGCCAGCAGTTCCGGGGGAACTGGGGCCAACGTCCTGACTTTC,CASSSGGTGANVLTF
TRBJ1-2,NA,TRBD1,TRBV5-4,TGTGCCAGCAGCCCAACAGGGGGCGTGAACTATGGCTACACCTTC,CASSPTGGVNYGYTF
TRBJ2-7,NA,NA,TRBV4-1,TGCGCCAGCAGCCAAGGTGGCAGGTCCTACGAGCAGTACTTC,CASSQGGRSYEQYF
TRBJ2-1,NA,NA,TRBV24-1,TGTGCCACCAGTGATCCACGACCGGGACAAAATGAGCAGTTCTTC,CATSDPRPGQNEQFF
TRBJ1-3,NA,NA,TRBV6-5,TGTGCCAGCAGTTACACATACAGGGACTCTGGAAACACCATATATTTT,CASSYTYRDSGNTIYF
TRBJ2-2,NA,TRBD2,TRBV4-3,TGCGCCAGCAGCCAAATCCTAGAACCTAGCGGGGGGTCGGGGGAGCTGTTTTTT,CASSQILEPSGGSGELFF
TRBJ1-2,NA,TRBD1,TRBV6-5,TGTGCCAGCAAAGACAGGGGTGTCAGTGGCTACACCTTC,CASKDRGVSGYTF
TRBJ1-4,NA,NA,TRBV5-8,TGTGCCAGCAATAACAGGGATCCAACTAATGAAAAACTGTTTTTT,CASNNRDPTNEKLFF
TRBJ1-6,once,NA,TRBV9,TGTGCCAGCAGCGTAGGGGGAGGCGAGGATTCACCCCTCCACTTT,CASSVGGGEDSPLHF
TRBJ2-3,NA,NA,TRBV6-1,TGTGCCAGCAGTGCCCGGGCTGGGAGGCCCACAGATACGCAGTATTTT,CASSARAGRPTDTQYF
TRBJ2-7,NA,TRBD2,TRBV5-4,TGTGCCAGCAGCGGGACTAGCGGCGAGCAGTACTTC,CASSGTSGEQYF
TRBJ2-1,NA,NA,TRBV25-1,TGTGCCAGCACCTACCGGGAGATTCGGTTCTTC,CASTYREIRFF
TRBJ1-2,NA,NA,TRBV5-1,TGCGCCAGCAGCCTATTACAGGGAAACTATGGCTACACCTTC,CASSLLQGNYGYTF
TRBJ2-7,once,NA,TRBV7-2,TGTGCCAGCAGCTTAGTTGGGGGCTTGGGGAAAGAGCAGTACTTC,CASSLVGGLGKEQYF
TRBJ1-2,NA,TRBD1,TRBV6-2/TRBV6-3,TGTGCCAGCAGTGGAGGGGACAGGGTGGCAGCTAACTATGGCTACACCTTC,CASSGGDRVAANYGYTF
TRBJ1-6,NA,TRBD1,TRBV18,TGTGCCAGCTCACCACGGGACAGGGGGCGATGGAATTCACCCCTCCACTTT,CASSPRDRGRWNSPLHF
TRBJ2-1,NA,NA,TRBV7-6,TGTGCCAGCAGCTTAAGAGGGGGGGTGGCGGGTGCCCTCTTCAATGAGCAGTTCTTC,CASSLRGGVAGALFNEQFF
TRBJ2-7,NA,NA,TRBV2,TGTGCCAGCAGTGAAGAGTATCAGGGCTCCTACGAGCAGTACTTC,CASSEEYQGSYEQYF
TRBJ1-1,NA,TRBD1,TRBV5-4,TGTGCCAGCAGCACAGGGGGCCCCGCTTTCTTT,CASSTGGPAFF
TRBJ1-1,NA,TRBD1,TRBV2,TGTGCCACTAAGCCATGGACAGGCGGGAACACTGAAGCTTTCTTT,CATKPWTGGNTEAFF
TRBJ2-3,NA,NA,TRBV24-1,TGTGCCACCAGTGATTCTCATTCCCCGGAGGATACGCAGTATTTT,CATSDSHSPEDTQYF
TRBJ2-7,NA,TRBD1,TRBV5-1,TGCGCCAGCAGCTTGGGGACAGGGGTAATAGACGAGCAGTACTTC,CASSLGTGVIDEQYF
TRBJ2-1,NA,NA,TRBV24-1,TGTGCCACCAGTGATGGCGGTGAGCAGTTCTTC,CATSDGGEQFF
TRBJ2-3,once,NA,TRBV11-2,TGTGCCAGCAGCTTAATATGGAGAAATGAGGAGCGGCTTACGCAGTATTTT,CASSLIWRNEERLTQYF
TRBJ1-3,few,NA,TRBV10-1,TGCGCCAGCAGTGACAGCTCTGGAAACACCATATATTTT,CASSDSSGNTIYF
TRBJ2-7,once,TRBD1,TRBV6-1,TGTGCCAGCAGTGAACGGGGAACCGGGACAGGTATCTACGAGCAGTACTTC,CASSERGTGTGIYEQYF
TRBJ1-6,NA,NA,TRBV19,TGTGCCAGTAGTATAGTGACCGGGAGTAATTCACCCCTCCACTTT,CASSIVTGSNSPLHF
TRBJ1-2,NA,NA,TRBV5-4,TGTGCCAGCAGCTTGGAGGCGGGGGCGGGAGGCTACACCTTC,CASSLEAGAGGYTF
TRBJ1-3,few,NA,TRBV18,TGTGCCAGCTCATCAACACAGGGAGGAAACACCATATATTTT,CASSSTQGGNTIYF
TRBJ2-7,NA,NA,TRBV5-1,TGCGCCAGCAGCTTGGTGCAGGGGACCTACGAGCAGTACTTC,CASSLVQGTYEQYF
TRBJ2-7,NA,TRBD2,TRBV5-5,TGTGCCAGCTGGCCCTCGGGGGGCTCCTACGAGCAGTACTTC,CASWPSGGSYEQYF
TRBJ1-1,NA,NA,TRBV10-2,TGCGCCAGCATTACCACCGGGTCTCCGAACACTGAAGCTTTCTTT,CASITTGSPNTEAFF
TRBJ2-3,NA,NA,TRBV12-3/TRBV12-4,TGTGCCAGCAGTTTAGCCCGTTCGGATACGCAGTATTTT,CASSLARSDTQYF
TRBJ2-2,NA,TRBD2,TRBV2,TGTGCCAGCAGGGAGCGGGGGGGCCGAACCGGGGAGCTGTTTTTT,CASRERGGRTGELFF
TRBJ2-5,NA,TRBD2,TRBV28,TGTGCCAGCAGTGCGGGGGGGTTCCAAGAGACCCAGTACTTC,CASSAGGFQETQYF
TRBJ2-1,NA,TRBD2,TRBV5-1,TGCGCCAGCAGCTTATCCGGGACTAGCGACAATGAGCAGTTCTTC,CASSLSGTSDNEQFF
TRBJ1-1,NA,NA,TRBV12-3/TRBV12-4,TGTGCCAGCAGTTGGGGCGGGAACACTGAAGCTTTCTTT,CASSWGGNTEAFF
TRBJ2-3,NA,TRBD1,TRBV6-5,TGTGCCAGCAGCGTACACGACAGGGGAGAGGGGCAGTATTTT,CASSVHDRGEGQYF
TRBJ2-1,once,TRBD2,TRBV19,TGTGCCAGTACCCATTCTCGGGCTAGCGGATATGAGCAGTTCTTC,CASTHSRASGYEQFF
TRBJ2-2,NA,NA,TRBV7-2,TGTGCCAGCAGCTTAGTCGCTAGCTACGCCACCGGGGAGCTGTTTTTT,CASSLVASYATGELFF
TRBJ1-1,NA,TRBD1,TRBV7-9,TGTGCCAGCAGCTTAGAGGGGGCGACTGAAGCTTTCTTT,CASSLEGATEAFF